This record covers a single T cell receptor (beta chain). Its cognate antigen is unknown. The sample originates from a study of T cell responses to AZD1222 COVID-19 vaccine. Sequencing was performed with immunoSEQ multiplex PCR; in TCRdb, only in-frame clones are kept and a portion is missing. The sample shows around 99,000 clones, roughly 85% of them seen only once. General observations from the study: With two AZD1222 doses given, Spike-specific TCR breadth and depth both rose.

Germline CDR1 is MNHEY and CDR2 is SVGAGI. This CDR3 has 15 residues. The V segment lost 0 bases and the J segment 8 bases; nucleotides outside the gene matches: 2. The V call is TRBV6-5, the J call TRBJ2-1; 12 nucleotides match TRBD2. This sequence was found in an adult who received the AZD1222 COVID-19 vaccine. The material sequenced was peripheral blood, taken 28 days after the second AZD1222 dose. This chain's CDR3 is CASSYSLAGGYEQFF. As DNA, the CDR3 is TGTGCCAGCAGTTACTCTCTAGCGGGGGGGTATGAGCAGTTCTTC.